This T cell receptor beta chain is from a study of T cell repertoires in cytomegalovirus infection. Study conclusions and caveats: HLA-C-restricted CMV-specific TCR beta clonotypes prevailed in the ex vivo response.

This clonotype was counted a few times. As yet, its antigen is unknown. The V gene end was trimmed by 2 bases and the J gene end by 2 bases; junction bases not matched to a gene: 6. The germline V gene encodes CDR1 SGHAT and CDR2 FQNNGV. This CDR3 contains 16 residues. Via MiXCR, TCRdb re-called the reads, giving one row per CDR3 protein. The table includes some 680,000 distinct CDR3 sequences, about 40% detected once. The chain joins TRBV11-2 to TRBJ1-1, with TRBD1 identical over 9 bases. Sequences were obtained from PBMCs. The sequence derives from a human donor in good health (CMV status not recorded). Some clones in this sample may be carry-over from other donors' samples. In nucleotides, the CDR3 is TGTGCCAGCAGCTTACCCCAGGACAGGGGAAACACTGAAGCTTTCTTT. As protein: CASSLPQDRGNTEAFF. The complete variable domain, with remaining parts taken from reference TRBV11-2 and TRBJ1-1, reads EAGVAQSPRYKIIEKRQSVAFWCNPISGHATLYWYQQILGQGPKLLIQFQNNGVVDDSQLPKDRFSAERLKGVDSTLKIQPAKLEDSAVYLCASSLPQDRGNTEAFFGQGTRLTVV.